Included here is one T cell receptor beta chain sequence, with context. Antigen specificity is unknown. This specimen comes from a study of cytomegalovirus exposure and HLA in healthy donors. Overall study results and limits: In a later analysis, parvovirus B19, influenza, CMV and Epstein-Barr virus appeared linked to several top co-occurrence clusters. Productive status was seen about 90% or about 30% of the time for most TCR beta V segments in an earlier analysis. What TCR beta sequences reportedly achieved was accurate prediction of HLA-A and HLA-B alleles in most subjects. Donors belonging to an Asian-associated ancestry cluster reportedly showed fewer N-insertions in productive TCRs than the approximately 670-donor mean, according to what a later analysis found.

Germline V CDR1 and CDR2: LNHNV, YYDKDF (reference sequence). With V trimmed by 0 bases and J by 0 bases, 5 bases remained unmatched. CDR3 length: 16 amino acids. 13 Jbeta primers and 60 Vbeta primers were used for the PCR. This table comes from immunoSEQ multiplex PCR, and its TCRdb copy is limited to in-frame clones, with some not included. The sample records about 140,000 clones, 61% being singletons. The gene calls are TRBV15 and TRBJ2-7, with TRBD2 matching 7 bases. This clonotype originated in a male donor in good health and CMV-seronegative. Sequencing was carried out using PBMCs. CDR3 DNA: TGTGCCACCAGCAGAGATGGTGGGGGGGGCTCCTACGAGCAGTACTTC. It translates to CATSRDGGGGSYEQYF.